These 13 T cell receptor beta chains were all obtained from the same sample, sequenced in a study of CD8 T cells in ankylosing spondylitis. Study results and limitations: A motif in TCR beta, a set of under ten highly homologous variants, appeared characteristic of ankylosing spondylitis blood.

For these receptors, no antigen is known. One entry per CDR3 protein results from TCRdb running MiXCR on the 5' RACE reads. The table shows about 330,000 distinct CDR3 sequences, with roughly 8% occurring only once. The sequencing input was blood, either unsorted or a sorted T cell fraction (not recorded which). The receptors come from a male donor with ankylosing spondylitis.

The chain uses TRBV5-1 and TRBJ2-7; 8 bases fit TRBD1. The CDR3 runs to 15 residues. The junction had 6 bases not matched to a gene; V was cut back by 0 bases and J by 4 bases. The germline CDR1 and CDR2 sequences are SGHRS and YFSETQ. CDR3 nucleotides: TGCGCCAGCAGCTTGGGACGGACAGGGTTTTACGAGCAGTACTTC. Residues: CASSLGRTGFYEQYF.

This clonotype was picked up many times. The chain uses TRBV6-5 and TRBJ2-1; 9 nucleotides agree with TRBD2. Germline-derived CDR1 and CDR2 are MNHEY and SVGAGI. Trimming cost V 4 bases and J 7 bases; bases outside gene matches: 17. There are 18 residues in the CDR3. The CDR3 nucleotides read TGTGCCAGCAGTTTCTACACTCCTGGAGTAGCGGGAGTGAATGAGCAGTTCTTC. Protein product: CASSFYTPGVAGVNEQFF.

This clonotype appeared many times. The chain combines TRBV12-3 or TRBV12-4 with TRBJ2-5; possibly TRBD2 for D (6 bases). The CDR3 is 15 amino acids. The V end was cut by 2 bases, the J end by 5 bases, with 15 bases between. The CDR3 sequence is CASSLRESGFETQYF. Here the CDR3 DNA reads TGTGCCAGCAGTTTACGGGAGTCTGGTTTTGAGACCCAGTACTTC.

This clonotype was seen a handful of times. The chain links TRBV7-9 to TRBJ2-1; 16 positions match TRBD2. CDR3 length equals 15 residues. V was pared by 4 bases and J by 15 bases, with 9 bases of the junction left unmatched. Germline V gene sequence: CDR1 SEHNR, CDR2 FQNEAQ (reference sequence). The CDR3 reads CASSYGTSGRASRFF. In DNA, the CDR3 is TGTGCCAGCAGCTACGGGACTAGCGGGAGGGCCTCCCGGTTCTTC.

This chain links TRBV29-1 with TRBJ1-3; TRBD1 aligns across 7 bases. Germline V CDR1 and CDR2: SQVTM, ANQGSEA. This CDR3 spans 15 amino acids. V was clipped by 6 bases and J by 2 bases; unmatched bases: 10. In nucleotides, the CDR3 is TGCAGCGTCGCTATCACCCAGGGGGCTGGAAACACCATATATTTT. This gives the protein CSVAITQGAGNTIYF.

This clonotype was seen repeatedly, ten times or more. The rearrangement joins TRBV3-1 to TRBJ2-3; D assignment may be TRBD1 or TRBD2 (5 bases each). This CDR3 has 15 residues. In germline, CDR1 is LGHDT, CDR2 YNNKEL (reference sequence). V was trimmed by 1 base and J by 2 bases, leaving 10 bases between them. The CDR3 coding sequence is TGTGCCAGCAGCCAAGTTCGGGACCACACAGATACGCAGTATTTT. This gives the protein CASSQVRDHTDTQYF.

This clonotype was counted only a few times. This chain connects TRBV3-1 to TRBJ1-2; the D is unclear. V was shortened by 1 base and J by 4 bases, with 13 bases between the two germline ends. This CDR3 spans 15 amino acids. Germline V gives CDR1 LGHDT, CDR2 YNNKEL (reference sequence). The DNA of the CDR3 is TGTGCCAGCAGCCAAGTACCTGAACCCTCCTATGGCTACACCTTC. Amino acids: CASSQVPEPSYGYTF.

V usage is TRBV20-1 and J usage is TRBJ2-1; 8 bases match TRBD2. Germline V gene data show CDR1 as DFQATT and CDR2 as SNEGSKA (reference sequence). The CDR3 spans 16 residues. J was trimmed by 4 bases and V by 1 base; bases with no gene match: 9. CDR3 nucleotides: TGCAGTGCTAGAGGGTCGGCAGCGGGAGAATACAATGAGCAGTTCTTC. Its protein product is CSARGSAAGEYNEQFF.

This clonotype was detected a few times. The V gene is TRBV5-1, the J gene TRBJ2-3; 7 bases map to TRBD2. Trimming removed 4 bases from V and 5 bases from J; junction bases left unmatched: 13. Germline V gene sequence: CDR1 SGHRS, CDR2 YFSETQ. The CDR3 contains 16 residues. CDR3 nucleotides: TGCGCCAGCAGCCCCCTGGCTAGCGGAAGCCGAGATACGCAGTATTTT. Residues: CASSPLASGSRDTQYF.

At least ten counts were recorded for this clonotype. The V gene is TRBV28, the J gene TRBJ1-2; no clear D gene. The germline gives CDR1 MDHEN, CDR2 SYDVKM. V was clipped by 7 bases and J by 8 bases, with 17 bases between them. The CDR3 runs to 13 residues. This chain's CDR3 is CASTLYRTSGYTF. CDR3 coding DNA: TGTGCCAGCACCCTATACCGCACTTCGGGCTACACCTTC.

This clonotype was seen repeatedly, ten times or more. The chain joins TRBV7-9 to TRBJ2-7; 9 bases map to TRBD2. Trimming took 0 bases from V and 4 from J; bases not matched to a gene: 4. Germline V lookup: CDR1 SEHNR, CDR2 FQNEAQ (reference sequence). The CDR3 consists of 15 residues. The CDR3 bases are TGTGCCAGCAGCTTAGCGGGTAGCGGGAGTTACGAGCAGTACTTC. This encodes CASSLAGSGSYEQYF. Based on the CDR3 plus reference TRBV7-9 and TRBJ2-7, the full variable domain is DTGVSQNPRHKITKRGQNVTFRCDPISEHNRLYWYRQTLGQGPEFLTYFQNEAQLEKSRLLSDRFSAERPKGSFSTLEIQRTEQGDSAMYLCASSLAGSGSYEQYFGPGTRLTVT.

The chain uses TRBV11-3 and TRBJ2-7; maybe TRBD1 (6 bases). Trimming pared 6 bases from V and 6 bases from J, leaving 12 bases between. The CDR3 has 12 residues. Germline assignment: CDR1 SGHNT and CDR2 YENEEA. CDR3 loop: CASRYRDFEQYF. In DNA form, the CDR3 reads TGTGCCAGCAGATACAGGGATTTCGAGCAGTACTTC. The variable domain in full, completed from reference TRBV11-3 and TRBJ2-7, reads EAGVVQSPRYKIIEKKQPVAFWCNPISGHNTLYWYLQNLGQGPELLIRYENEEAVDDSQLPKDRFSAERLKGVDSTLKIQPAELGDSAVYLCASRYRDFEQYFGPGTRLTVT.

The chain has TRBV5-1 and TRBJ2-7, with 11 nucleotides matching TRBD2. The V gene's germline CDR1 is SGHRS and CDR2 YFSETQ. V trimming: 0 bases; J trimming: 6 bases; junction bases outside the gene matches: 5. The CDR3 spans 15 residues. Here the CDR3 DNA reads TGCGCCAGCAGCTTGGAACTAGCGGGAGACGGCGAGCAGTACTTC. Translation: CASSLELAGDGEQYF.